Included here is one T cell receptor (beta chain) sequence, with context. Its antigen remains unidentified. Time point reported: newly diagnosed GD, antithyroid drugs for less than 3 months. Construction of the TCR library relied on RNA isolated from PBMCs. The CDR3 contains 16 residues. Per the germline V gene, CDR1 is KGHDR and CDR2 is SFDVKD. V dropped 1 base and J dropped 3 bases, with 12 bases sitting between them. This record belongs to a study of regulatory T cells in long-lasting Graves disease. Study-level results: Gene preferences differed: TRBV28, TRBJ1-2, TRBJ2-5 in persistent cases. TCR diversity was lower in persistent Graves' patients than in newly diagnosed ones.

TCR beta libraries were built with iRepertoire HTBI primers and Arm-PCR of CDR3 regions. Via MiXCR, TCRdb re-called the multiplex PCR reads, giving one row per CDR3 protein. The sample includes 400,000 to 450,000 distinct CDR3 sequences, about 15% of them seen just once. This sample was shared with a second study, whose subject was T cells in Graves' hyperthyroidism and ophthalmopathy. As reported in that work: HTBI primers were used for first-round RT-PCR of the TCR CDR3. Clonotypes that were expanded in thyroid above 0.001 mostly appeared in blood too.

The input for sequencing was peripheral blood mononuclear cells (PBMCs), taken at new diagnosis, from a patient treated with antithyroid drugs. This sequence originates from a woman in her thirties with Graves disease. The chain joins TRBV24-1 to TRBJ2-1, with D maybe TRBD1 (6 bases). The CDR3 reads CATSDFRGDRYNEQFF. In nucleotides, the CDR3 is TGTGCCACCAGTGATTTCAGGGGCGACCGCTACAATGAGCAGTTCTTC.